This TCR beta chain came from a study of cytomegalovirus exposure and HLA in healthy donors. The study ran its PCR with 60 Vbeta and 13 Jbeta primers. Using immunoSEQ multiplex PCR, the repertoire was profiled, and TCRdb retains in-frame clones only, with some absent. The sample carries 100,000 to 120,000 clones, more than 60% recorded once. Looked up from germline, CDR1 is MNHEY and CDR2 is SMNVEV (reference sequence). The CDR3 loop spans 13 amino acids. Trimming cost V 4 bases and J 3 bases, with 7 bases left between them. The genes are TRBV27 and TRBJ2-1; D not certain. The source of this sequence is a man in his thirties or forties in good health and CMV-seropositive. The sample consisted of PBMCs. CDR3 region: CASSYSVYNEQFF. CDR3 nucleotide sequence: TGTGCCAGCAGTTATTCCGTCTACAATGAGCAGTTCTTC.